This TCR beta chain was captured in a study of vaccination effects on CD4 cells after COVID-19. A word on this clone: Its target is not known.

Trimming cost V 4 bases and J 4 bases; bases outside gene matches: 3. Germline V gene sequence: CDR1 LGHDT, CDR2 YNNKEL (reference sequence). This CDR3 is built from 13 residues. Within the ViraFEST assay, antigen-specific CD4+ T cells underwent expansion with viral peptide pools prior to sequencing. On approximately day 9 of culture, CD4+ T cells were separated out. People in the vaccine group had not been infected with SARS-CoV-2 before, and their nucleocapsid antibodies were negative. The data were produced by immunoSEQ multiplex PCR, yet TCRdb's version contains in-frame clones alone and is incomplete. This table has tens of thousands of clones, around 74% appearing once.

Specimen: CD4+ T cells from PBMCs cultured with HCoV-NL63 spike peptides, collected before COVID-19 vaccination. The source is a human donor who received a COVID-19 vaccine. The chain employs TRBV3-1 (or the pseudogene TRBV3-2) and TRBJ1-2; 7 bases agree with TRBD1. The DNA of the CDR3 is TGTGCCAGCAGCCTGACAGGGACCTATGGCTACACCTTC. This translates into CASSLTGTYGYTF.